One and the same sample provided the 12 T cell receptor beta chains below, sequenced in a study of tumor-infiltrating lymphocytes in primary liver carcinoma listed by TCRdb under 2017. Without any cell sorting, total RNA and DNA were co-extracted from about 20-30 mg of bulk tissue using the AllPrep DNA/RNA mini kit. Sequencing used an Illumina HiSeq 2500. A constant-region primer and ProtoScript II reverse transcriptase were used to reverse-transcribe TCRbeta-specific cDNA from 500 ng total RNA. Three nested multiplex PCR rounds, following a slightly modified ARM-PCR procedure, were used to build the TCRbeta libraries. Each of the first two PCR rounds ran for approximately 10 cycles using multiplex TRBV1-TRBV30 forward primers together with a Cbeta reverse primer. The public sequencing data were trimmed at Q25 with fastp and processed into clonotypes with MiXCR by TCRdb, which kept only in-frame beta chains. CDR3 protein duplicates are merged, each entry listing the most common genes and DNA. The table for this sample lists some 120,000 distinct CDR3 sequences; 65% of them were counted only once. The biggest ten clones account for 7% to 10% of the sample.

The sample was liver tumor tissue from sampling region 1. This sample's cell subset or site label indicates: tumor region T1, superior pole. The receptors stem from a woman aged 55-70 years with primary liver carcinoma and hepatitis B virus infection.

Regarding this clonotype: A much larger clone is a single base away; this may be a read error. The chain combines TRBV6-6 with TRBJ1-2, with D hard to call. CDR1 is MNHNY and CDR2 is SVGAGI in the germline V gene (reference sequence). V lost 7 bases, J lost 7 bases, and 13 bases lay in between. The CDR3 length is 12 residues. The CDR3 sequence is CASTSWAVGYTF. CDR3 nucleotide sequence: TGTGCCAGCACCAGTTGGGCTGTTGGCTACACCTTC.

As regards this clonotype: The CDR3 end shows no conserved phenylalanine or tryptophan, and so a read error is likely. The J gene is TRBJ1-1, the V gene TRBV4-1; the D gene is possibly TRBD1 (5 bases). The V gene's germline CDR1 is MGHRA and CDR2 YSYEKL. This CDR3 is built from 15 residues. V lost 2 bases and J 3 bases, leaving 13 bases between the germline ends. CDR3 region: CASSQSSGVDTEAFL. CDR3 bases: TGCGCCAGCAGCCAAAGCTCGGGGGTAGACACTGAAGCTTTCCTT.

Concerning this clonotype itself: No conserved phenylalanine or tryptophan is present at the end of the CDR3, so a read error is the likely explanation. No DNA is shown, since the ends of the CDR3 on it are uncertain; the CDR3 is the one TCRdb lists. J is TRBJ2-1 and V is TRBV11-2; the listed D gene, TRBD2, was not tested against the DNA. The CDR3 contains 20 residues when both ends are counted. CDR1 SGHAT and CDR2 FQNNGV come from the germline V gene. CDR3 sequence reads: CASSLDGTSGRGIGVNERFL.

This CDR3 is CASSLALRGNGRARDEQFF. CDR3 sequence (DNA): TGTGCCAGCAGCTTAGCCCTTCGGGGTAACGGGAGGGCTAGGGATGAGCAGTTCTTC. The V gene is TRBV7-6, the J gene TRBJ2-1; 8 nucleotides align to TRBD2. V dropped 0 bases and J dropped 8; count of bases not matched to a gene: 18. Germline V gene sequence: CDR1 SGHVS, CDR2 FNYEAQ. The CDR3 contains 19 residues.

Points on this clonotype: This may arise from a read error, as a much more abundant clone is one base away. CDR3 in DNA: TGTGCCAGCAACAAGGCAGGGGGGACAGGGAAAGAAAGCGAGCAGTACTTC. Amino acid sequence: CASNKAGGTGKESEQYF. The chain links TRBV5-5 to TRBJ2-7, with TRBD1 matching over 9 bases. Trimming cost V 6 bases and J 6 bases; bases outside gene matches: 19. In germline, CDR1 is SGHKS, CDR2 YYEKEE (reference sequence). The CDR3 has 17 residues.

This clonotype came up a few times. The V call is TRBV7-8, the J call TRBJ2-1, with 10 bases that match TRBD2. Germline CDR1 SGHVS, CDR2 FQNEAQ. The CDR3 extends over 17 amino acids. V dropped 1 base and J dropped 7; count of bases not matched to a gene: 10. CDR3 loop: CASSLVASGSLWNEQFF. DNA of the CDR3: TGTGCCAGCAGCTTAGTGGCTAGCGGGAGTTTATGGAATGAGCAGTTCTTC.

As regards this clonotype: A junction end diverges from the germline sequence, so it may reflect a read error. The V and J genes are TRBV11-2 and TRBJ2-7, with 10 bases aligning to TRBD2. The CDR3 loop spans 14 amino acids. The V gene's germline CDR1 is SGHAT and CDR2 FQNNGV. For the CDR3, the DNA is TGTGCCAGCAGCCCAGGGACTAGCGTCTACGAGCAATGCTTC. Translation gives CASSPGTSVYEQCF.

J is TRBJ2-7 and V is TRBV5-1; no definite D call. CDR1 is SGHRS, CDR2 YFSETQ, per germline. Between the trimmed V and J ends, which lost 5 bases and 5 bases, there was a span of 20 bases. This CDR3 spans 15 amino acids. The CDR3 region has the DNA TGCGCCAGCAGGAGGCAGCCAGGAGAACTCAACGAGCAGTACTTC. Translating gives CASRRQPGELNEQYF. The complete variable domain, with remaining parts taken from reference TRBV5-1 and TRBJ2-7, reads KAGVTQTPRYLIKTRGQQVTLSCSPISGHRSVSWYQQTPGQGLQFLFEYFSETQRNKGNFPGRFSGRQFSNSRSEMNVSTLELGDSALYLCASRRQPGELNEQYFGPGTRLTVT.

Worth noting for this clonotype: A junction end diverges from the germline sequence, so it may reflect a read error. The CDR3 loop reads CASSQGTGGKLFF. In DNA form, the CDR3 reads TGTGCTAGCAGCCAGGGGACAGGGGGAAAACTGTTTTTT. The chain combines TRBV7-7 with TRBJ1-4; 11 bases match TRBD1. The CDR3 covers 13 residues. Germline-derived CDR1 and CDR2 are SSHAT and FNYEAQ (reference sequence).

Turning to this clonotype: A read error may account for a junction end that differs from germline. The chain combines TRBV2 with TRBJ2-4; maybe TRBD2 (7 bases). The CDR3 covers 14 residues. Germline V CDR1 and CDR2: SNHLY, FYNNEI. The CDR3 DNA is TGTGCTAGCATCAAGGGGGGGTCGGAAAACATTCAGTACTTC. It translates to CASIKGGSENIQYF.

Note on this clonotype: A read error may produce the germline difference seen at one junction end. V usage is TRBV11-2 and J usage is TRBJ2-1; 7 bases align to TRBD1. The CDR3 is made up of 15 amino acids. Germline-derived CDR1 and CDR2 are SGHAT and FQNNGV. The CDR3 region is CVSSLGGSINNEQFF. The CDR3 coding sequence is TGTGTCAGCAGCTTAGGGGGCAGCATAAACAATGAGCAGTTCTTC.

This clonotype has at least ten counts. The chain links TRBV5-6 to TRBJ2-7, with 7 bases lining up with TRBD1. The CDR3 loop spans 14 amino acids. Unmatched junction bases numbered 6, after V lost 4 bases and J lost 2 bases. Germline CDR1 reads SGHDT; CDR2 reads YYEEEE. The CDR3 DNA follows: TGTGCCAGCAGCGCCTGGGACAGACCCTACGAGCAGTACTTC. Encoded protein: CASSAWDRPYEQYF.